These 21 T cell receptor beta chains came from one sample sequenced in a study of cytomegalovirus exposure and HLA in healthy donors. Primers: 60 Vbeta forward and 13 Jbeta reverse. TCRdb keeps only in-frame clones here, not all; method: immunoSEQ multiplex PCR. The top ten clones hold under 3% of a sample with tens of thousands of clones, about 87% of them seen once. The sample comprised PBMCs. These receptors were collected from a boy aged 10-17 years in good health and CMV-seronegative.

This chain links TRBV18 with TRBJ1-1; the D gene is possibly TRBD1 (5 bases). Germline CDR1 and CDR2: KGHSH and LQKENI. V lost 1 base, J lost 4 bases, and 10 bases lay in between. The CDR3 spans 14 residues. In nucleotides, the CDR3 is TGTGCCAGCTCACCACAGGGGCAGGGCACTGAAGCTTTCTTT. Amino acids: CASSPQGQGTEAFF.

This chain uses TRBV7-6 with TRBJ2-1; D call uncertain. The CDR3 totals 14 residues. V shed 2 bases and J shed 6 bases, with 11 bases lying between them. Germline V gives CDR1 SGHVS, CDR2 FNYEAQ. DNA for the CDR3: TGTGCCAGCAGCTTATGGGTTCCGGGCAATGAGCAGTTCTTC. Amino acids: CASSLWVPGNEQFF.

The chain combines TRBV2 with TRBJ1-2, with D perhaps TRBD1 (6 bases). V shed 4 bases and J shed 7 bases, with 16 bases lying between them. Germline CDR1 SNHLY, CDR2 FYNNEI. The CDR3 totals 14 residues. In DNA form, the CDR3 reads TGTGCCAGCAGTGTGCGGGGGGCGCCGGGTGGCTACACCTTC. Amino acid sequence: CASSVRGAPGGYTF.

The chain links TRBV7-9 to TRBJ1-6, with TRBD1 matching over 8 bases. The CDR3 totals 17 residues. Germline V CDR1 and CDR2: SEHNR, FQNEAQ (reference sequence). V lost 5 bases, J lost 6 bases, and 12 bases stayed unmatched. CDR3 loop: CASSTSRQGIFNSPLHF. Here the CDR3 DNA reads TGTGCCAGCAGCACAAGCCGACAGGGGATCTTTAATTCACCCCTCCACTTT.

The chain combines TRBV4-1 with TRBJ2-1; TRBD2 aligns across 9 bases. V shed 5 bases, J shed 5 bases, and the junction held 13 bases outside the gene matches. Germline lookup yields CDR1 MGHRA and CDR2 YSYEKL. The CDR3 length is 17 residues. CDR3 loop: CASSGREKAGGDNEQFF. The CDR3 nucleotides are TGCGCCAGCAGCGGGAGGGAGAAAGCGGGGGGCGACAATGAGCAGTTCTTC.

In this sample, this clone turned up once. The J gene is TRBJ2-1, the V gene TRBV27, with D possibly being TRBD2 (6 bases). Germline V gives CDR1 MNHEY, CDR2 SMNVEV (reference sequence). The germline V and J ends were trimmed by 4 bases and 4 bases, with 14 bases remaining between them. There are 15 residues in the CDR3. CDR3 coding DNA: TGTGCCAGCAGTTCGTTTAGCGGAAAGTACAATGAGCAGTTCTTC. Residues: CASSSFSGKYNEQFF.

The CDR3 sequence is CASSQGIGWGQDTEQFF. In DNA, the CDR3 is TGTGCCAGCAGCCAAGGCATAGGTTGGGGACAAGATACTGAGCAGTTCTTC. The chain links TRBV4-2 to TRBJ2-1; perhaps TRBD1 as D (6 bases). V was pared by 1 base and J by 9 bases, with 22 bases between. Germline CDR1 LGHNA, CDR2 YNFKEQ. The CDR3 runs to 17 residues.

The rearrangement joins TRBV30 to TRBJ2-2; D is ambiguous. V was clipped by 0 bases and J by 6 bases, with 8 bases between them. CDR3 length: 13 residues. Germline-derived CDR1 and CDR2 are GTSNPN and SVGIG (reference sequence). CDR3 DNA sequence: TGTGCCTGGAGTGTTGGAGTTTCCGGGGAGCTGTTTTTT. It is translated as CAWSVGVSGELFF.

The chain recombines TRBV6-1 with TRBJ1-4; D may be TRBD1 (6 bases). The CDR3 is made up of 16 amino acids. V lost 1 base and J lost 6, with 15 bases in between. Germline V gene data show CDR1 as MNHNS and CDR2 as SASEGT. CDR3 region: CASSEVVGGGDEKLFF. The CDR3 DNA is TGTGCCAGCAGTGAAGTGGTCGGGGGGGGCGATGAAAAACTGTTTTTT.

The rearrangement uses TRBV28 and TRBJ1-5; a possible D gene is TRBD1 (5 bases). Trimming stripped 5 bases from V and 5 bases from J, with 16 bases between. The CDR3 totals 15 residues. Germline lookup yields CDR1 MDHEN and CDR2 SYDVKM. The CDR3 nucleotides are TGTGCCAGCAGTCCCCTCGGGGGGGTGGATCAGCCCCAGCATTTT. Protein product: CASSPLGGVDQPQHF.

This clone has just one count. The chain combines TRBV4-3 with TRBJ2-7; D is possibly TRBD2 (5 bases). Between the trimmed V and J ends, which lost 0 bases and 11 bases, there was a span of 14 bases. Germline V gene lookup returns CDR1 LGHNA and CDR2 YSLEER. CDR3 length: 13 residues. CDR3 nucleotide sequence: TGCGCCAGCAGCCAAGATCGGGGAAAGAGGGAGTACTTC. This gives the protein CASSQDRGKREYF.

This clone is classed as medium-sized. CDR3 DNA sequence: TGTGCCAGCAGCTTAGGAGGGTTGAGCAATCAGCCCCAGCATTTT. It codes for CASSLGGLSNQPQHF. The chain is built from TRBV7-2 and TRBJ1-5; unclear D gene. The CDR3 is 15 amino acids. Per the germline V gene, CDR1 is SGHTA and CDR2 is FQGNSA. The V gene lost 1 base and the J gene lost 1 base, with 8 bases spanning the gap.

The chain employs TRBV6-1 and TRBJ2-1, with D possibly matching TRBD2 (6 bases). CDR3 length equals 15 residues. V lost 4 bases and J lost 0, with 10 bases in between. Germline CDR1 is MNHNS and CDR2 is SASEGT. The CDR3 DNA reads TGTGCCAGCAGTGTTCGGGGGAACTCCTACAATGAGCAGTTCTTC. It yields the protein CASSVRGNSYNEQFF.

The chain has TRBV27 and TRBJ2-7; 7 bases match TRBD2. With V trimmed by 4 bases and J by 5 bases, 8 bases remained unmatched. Germline loops: CDR1 MNHEY, CDR2 SMNVEV (reference sequence). CDR3 size: 14 residues. CDR3 sequence: CASSSPGGLDEQYF. The CDR3 nucleotides read TGTGCCAGCAGTTCCCCGGGAGGTTTGGACGAGCAGTACTTC.

The chain couples TRBV7-3 to TRBJ2-3, with 10 bases identical to TRBD2. There are 15 residues in the CDR3. Per germline, CDR1 SGHTA and CDR2 FQGTGA. The V and J ends lost 4 bases and 4 bases, in that order; junction bases with no gene match: 5. CDR3 bases: TGTGCCAGCAGCTCGAGCGGGGGGGCCCCAGATACGCAGTATTTT. Protein product: CASSSSGGAPDTQYF.

This clone was recorded only once. The genes are TRBV6-1 and TRBJ1-5; D is undetermined. Trimming took off 0 bases at V and 6 bases at J, with 3 bases between the two ends. The CDR3 has 12 residues. CDR1 is MNHNS, CDR2 SASEGT, per germline. CDR3 DNA: TGTGCCAGCAGTGAAGCCCTTCAGCCCCAGCATTTT. This codes for CASSEALQPQHF.

The chain uses TRBV6-5 and TRBJ2-7, with 7 bases lining up with TRBD1. Germline V gene sequence: CDR1 MNHEY, CDR2 SVGAGI. V dropped 0 bases and J dropped 0; count of bases not matched to a gene: 2. This CDR3 comprises 15 residues. This chain's CDR3 is CASSYSGTVSYEQYF. The CDR3 DNA reads as TGTGCCAGCAGTTACTCAGGGACAGTCTCCTACGAGCAGTACTTC.

The table lists this clone with a count of one. V is TRBV7-9 and J is TRBJ1-5; 7 bases map to TRBD1. V gave up 5 bases and J gave up 5 bases; unmatched junction bases: 9. CDR1 and CDR2 (germline): SEHNR, FQNEAQ (reference sequence). The CDR3 is made up of 15 amino acids. CDR3 amino acids: CASSLGTATDQPQHF. The CDR3 DNA reads TGTGCCAGCAGCCTAGGGACAGCTACCGATCAGCCCCAGCATTTT.

This clone was picked up one time. CDR3 sequence (DNA): TGTGCCAGCAGTCGGGACAGGGCCTACGAGCAGTACTTC. Its translation is CASSRDRAYEQYF. V gene TRBV6-5 combines with J gene TRBJ2-7; 9 nucleotides agree with TRBD1. CDR1 and CDR2 (germline): MNHEY, SVGAGI. The CDR3 has 13 amino acids. J gave up 2 bases and V 5 bases, and 1 base lay outside the gene matches.

J is TRBJ2-3 and V is TRBV9; 10 bases align to TRBD2. CDR1 and CDR2 (germline): SGDLS, YYNGEE. V shed 6 bases, J shed 4 bases, and the junction held 11 bases outside the gene matches. The CDR3 length is 16 residues. The CDR3 region has the DNA TGTGCCAGCAAGGCTAGCGGGGGTTTAGCGGCAGATACGCAGTATTTT. Encoded protein: CASKASGGLAADTQYF.

The rearrangement joins TRBV30 to TRBJ2-5; TRBD2 aligns across 13 bases. CDR3 length: 15 amino acids. CDR1 is GTSNPN and CDR2 is SVGIG in the germline V gene (reference sequence). V lost 2 bases and J lost 5; bases outside the gene matches: 5. CDR3 coding DNA: TGTGCCTGGAGTCTCAGACTAGCGGGGGGTGAGACCCAGTACTTC. Amino acid sequence: CAWSLRLAGGETQYF.